This passage covers 9 T cell receptor beta chains from one sample sequenced in a study of OX40 agonist ivuxolimab in advanced cancers. Data came from immunoSEQ multiplex PCR; TCRdb stores just in-frame clones and leaves some out. Of 43,000 or so clones listed, about nine tenths are singletons. The sequenced sample was CD4+ or CD8+ T cells sorted from blood, obtained in a trial of the OX40 agonist ivuxolimab. These receptor sequences come from an adult with an advanced solid tumor such as melanoma, head and neck, liver or kidney cancer.

The rearrangement uses TRBV19 and TRBJ2-7; D is unclear. CDR1 and CDR2 from the germline V gene are LNHDA and SQIVND (reference sequence). There are 14 residues in the CDR3. The germline V and J ends were trimmed by 5 bases and 1 base, with 12 bases remaining between them. The CDR3: CASSPTVMSYEQYF. The CDR3 DNA follows: TGTGCCAGTAGTCCGACCGTGATGTCCTACGAGCAGTACTTC.

This clone occurred a few times. The chain recombines TRBV30 with TRBJ1-4, with 7 bases lining up with TRBD1. This CDR3 is 14 amino acids long. The J segment lost 7 bases and the V segment lost 4 bases, leaving 9 bases of the junction unmatched. Germline CDR1 GTSNPN, CDR2 SVGIG (reference sequence). DNA for the CDR3: TGTGCCTGGACCGCCAGACAGGGAGGTGAAAAACTGTTTTTT. Residues: CAWTARQGGEKLFF.

The chain couples TRBV7-3 to TRBJ2-7; D may correspond to TRBD1 or TRBD2 (5 bases each). The V gene's germline CDR1 is SGHTA and CDR2 FQGTGA. Trimming took off 3 bases at V and 6 bases at J, with 12 bases between the two ends. The length of the CDR3 is 13 residues. CDR3 coding DNA: TGTGCCAGCAGCTTGGGACGAGGGAGCGAGCAGTACTTC. Translation gives CASSLGRGSEQYF.

The J gene is TRBJ1-3, the V gene TRBV19, with unresolved D. Germline CDR1 is LNHDA and CDR2 is SQIVND (reference sequence). Trimming stripped 5 bases from V and 0 bases from J, with 17 bases between. This CDR3 has 17 residues. In DNA form, the CDR3 reads TGTGCCAGTAGTTCGAGGCCGGGAGGACCCTCTGGAAACACCATATATTTT. Translation gives CASSSRPGGPSGNTIYF.

The chain recombines TRBV30 with TRBJ2-3; 10 bases are shared with TRBD2. Germline CDR1 GTSNPN, CDR2 SVGIG (reference sequence). The junction had 5 bases not matched to a gene; V was cut back by 3 bases and J by 5 bases. This CDR3 comprises 14 residues. CDR3 region: CAWSLLAGVDTQYF. The CDR3 nucleotides are TGTGCCTGGAGCCTCCTAGCGGGAGTAGATACGCAGTATTTT.

The V gene is TRBV28, the J gene TRBJ2-7, with 11 bases lining up with TRBD2. V was pared by 3 bases and J by 2 bases, with 0 bases of the junction left unmatched. Germline V gives CDR1 MDHEN, CDR2 SYDVKM. The CDR3 is 14 residues long. CDR3 nucleotide sequence: TGTGCCAGCAGTTTTAGCGGGAGGGCCTACGAGCAGTACTTC. Its translation is CASSFSGRAYEQYF. The whole variable domain, filled in from reference TRBV28 and TRBJ2-7, reads DVKVTQSSRYLVKRTGEKVFLECVQDMDHENMFWYRQDPGLGLRLIYFSYDVKMKEKGDIPEGYSVSREKKERFSLILESASTNQTSMYLCASSFSGRAYEQYFGPGTRLTVT.

The chain couples TRBV10-3 to TRBJ2-6, with no clear D. The CDR3 spans 16 residues. V lost 0 bases to trimming and J lost 0 bases, with 6 bases between them. Looked up from germline, CDR1 is ENHRY and CDR2 is SYGVKD. The chain's CDR3 is CAISESGNSGANVLTF. CDR3 DNA sequence: TGTGCCATCAGTGAGTCTGGGAACTCTGGGGCCAACGTCCTGACTTTC.

CDR3 loop: CASISWGDGSYEQYF. In DNA form, the CDR3 reads TGTGCCAGCATCTCTTGGGGGGACGGCTCCTACGAGCAGTACTTC. This rearrangement joins TRBV27 to TRBJ2-7; maybe TRBD2 (6 bases). Trimming took 7 bases from V and 0 from J, leaving 16 bases between them. Germline CDR1 MNHEY, CDR2 SMNVEV (reference sequence). CDR3 size: 15 residues.

The V call is TRBV7-2, the J call TRBJ2-7, with a possible D match to TRBD1 (5 bases). Per germline, CDR1 SGHTA and CDR2 FQGNSA. V was clipped by 1 base and J by 2 bases, with 9 bases between them. The CDR3 is made up of 14 amino acids. CDR3 nucleotides: TGTGCCAGCAGCTTAGGTACAGGAGCCTACGAGCAGTACTTC. It encodes CASSLGTGAYEQYF.